The T cell receptor beta chain described here comes from a study of OX40 agonist ivuxolimab in advanced cancers. Only in-frame clones appear in the TCRdb table, and some are missing; sequencing was by immunoSEQ multiplex PCR. Of approximately 32,000 clones detected, roughly 90% appear once; the ten largest clones hold roughly three fifths. Remarks on this clone: One end of the junction varies from germline; a read error may be responsible.

Collection of blood occurred at baseline, at cycle 4 day 1, and at cycle 7 day 1. This receptor was taken from an adult with an advanced solid tumor such as melanoma, head and neck, liver or kidney cancer. The starting material was CD4+ or CD8+ T cells sorted from blood, obtained in a trial of the OX40 agonist ivuxolimab.

Here the CDR3 DNA reads TGTGCCAGCAGCTTAGGGACCGGGGAGCTGCTTTTT. It translates to CASSLGTGELLF. This chain links TRBV7-9 with TRBJ2-2; tentative D call: TRBD2 (5 bases). Germline CDR1 reads SEHNR; CDR2 reads FQNEAQ (reference sequence). This CDR3 contains 12 residues.